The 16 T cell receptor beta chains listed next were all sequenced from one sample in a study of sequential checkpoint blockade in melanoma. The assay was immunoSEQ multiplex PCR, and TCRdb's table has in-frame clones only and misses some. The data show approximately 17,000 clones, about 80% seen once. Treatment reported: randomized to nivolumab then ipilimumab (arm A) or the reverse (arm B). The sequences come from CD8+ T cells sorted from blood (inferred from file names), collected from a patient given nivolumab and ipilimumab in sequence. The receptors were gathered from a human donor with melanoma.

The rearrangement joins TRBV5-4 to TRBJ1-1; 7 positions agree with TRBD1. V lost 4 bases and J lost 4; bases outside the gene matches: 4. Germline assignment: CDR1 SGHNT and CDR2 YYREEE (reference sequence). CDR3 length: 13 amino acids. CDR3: CASSRDRATEAFF. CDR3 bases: TGTGCCAGCAGCCGTGACAGGGCCACTGAAGCTTTCTTT.

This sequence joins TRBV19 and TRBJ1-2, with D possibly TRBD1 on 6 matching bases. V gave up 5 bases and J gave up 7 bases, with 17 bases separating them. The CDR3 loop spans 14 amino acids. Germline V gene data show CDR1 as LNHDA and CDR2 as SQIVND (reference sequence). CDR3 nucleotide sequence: TGTGCCAGTAGTCCCGCAGGGGTCCCCTTTGGCTACACCTTC. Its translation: CASSPAGVPFGYTF.

The CDR3 nucleotides are TGTGCCACCAGCAGAGGACGGACAGGGCCTACCTACGAGCAGTACTTC. It codes for CATSRGRTGPTYEQYF. The chain has TRBV15 and TRBJ2-7; the match to TRBD1 covers 8 bases. Germline trimming cut 1 base from V and 2 bases from J; bases unmatched to any gene: 7. There are 16 residues in the CDR3. Germline lookup yields CDR1 LNHNV and CDR2 YYDKDF (reference sequence).

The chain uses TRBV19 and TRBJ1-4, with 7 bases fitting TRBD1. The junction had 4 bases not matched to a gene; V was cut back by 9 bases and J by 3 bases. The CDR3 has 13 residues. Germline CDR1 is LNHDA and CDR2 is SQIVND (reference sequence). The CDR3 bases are TGTGCCAGCGAAGACAGGGCTAATGAAAAACTGTTTTTT. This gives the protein CASEDRANEKLFF.

CDR3 region: CASSPRVSQGYEQYF. The CDR3 bases are TGTGCCAGCTCACCCAGGGTATCTCAAGGGTACGAGCAGTACTTC. The chain uses TRBV18 and TRBJ2-7; tentatively, D is TRBD1 (5 bases). Per germline, CDR1 KGHSH and CDR2 LQKENI. There are 15 residues in the CDR3. Trimming pared 3 bases from V and 4 bases from J, leaving 16 bases between.

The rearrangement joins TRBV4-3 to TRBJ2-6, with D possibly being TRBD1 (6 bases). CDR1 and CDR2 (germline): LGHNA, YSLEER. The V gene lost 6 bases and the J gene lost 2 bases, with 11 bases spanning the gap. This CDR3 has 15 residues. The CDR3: CASSGPGAGANVLTF. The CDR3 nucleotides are TGCGCCAGCAGTGGGCCAGGGGCTGGGGCCAACGTCCTGACTTTC.

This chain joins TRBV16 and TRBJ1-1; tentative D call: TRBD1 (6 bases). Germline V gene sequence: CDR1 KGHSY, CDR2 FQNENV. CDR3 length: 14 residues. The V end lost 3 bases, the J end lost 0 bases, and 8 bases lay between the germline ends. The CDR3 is CASSHRQVNTEAFF. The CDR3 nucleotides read TGTGCCAGCAGCCACCGACAGGTGAACACTGAAGCTTTCTTT.

The CDR3 DNA is TGTGCCAGCAGCTCGAGTACAGGGGGAAACTATGGCTACACCTTC. Protein: CASSSSTGGNYGYTF. J is TRBJ1-2 and V is TRBV7-6; 8 nucleotides line up with TRBD1. The germline V gene encodes CDR1 SGHVS and CDR2 FNYEAQ. Trimming cost V 4 bases and J 2 bases; bases outside gene matches: 6. CDR3 size: 15 residues.

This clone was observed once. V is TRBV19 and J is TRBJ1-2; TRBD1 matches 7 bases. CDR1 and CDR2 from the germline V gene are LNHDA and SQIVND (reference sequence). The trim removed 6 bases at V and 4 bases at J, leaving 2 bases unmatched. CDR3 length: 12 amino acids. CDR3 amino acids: CASSRDSYGYTF. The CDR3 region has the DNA TGTGCCAGTAGCCGGGACAGCTATGGCTACACCTTC.

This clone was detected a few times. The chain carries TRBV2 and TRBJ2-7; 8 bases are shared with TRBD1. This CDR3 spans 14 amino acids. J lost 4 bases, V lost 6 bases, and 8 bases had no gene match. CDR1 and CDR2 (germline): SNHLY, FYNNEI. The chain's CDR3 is CASRPGQETYEQYF. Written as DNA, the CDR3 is TGTGCCAGCAGGCCGGGACAGGAGACTTACGAGCAGTACTTC. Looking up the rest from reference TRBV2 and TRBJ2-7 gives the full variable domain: EPEVTQTPSHQVTQMGQEVILRCVPISNHLYFYWYRQILGQKVEFLVSFYNNEISEKSEIFDDQFSVERPDGSNFTLKIRSTKLEDSAMYFCASRPGQETYEQYFGPGTRLTVT.

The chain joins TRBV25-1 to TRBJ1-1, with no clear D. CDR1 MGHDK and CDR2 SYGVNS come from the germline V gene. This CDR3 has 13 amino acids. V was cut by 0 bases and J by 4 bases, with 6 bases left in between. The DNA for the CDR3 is TGTGCCAGCAGTGAATACAGCGGCACTGAAGCTTTCTTT. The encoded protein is CASSEYSGTEAFF.

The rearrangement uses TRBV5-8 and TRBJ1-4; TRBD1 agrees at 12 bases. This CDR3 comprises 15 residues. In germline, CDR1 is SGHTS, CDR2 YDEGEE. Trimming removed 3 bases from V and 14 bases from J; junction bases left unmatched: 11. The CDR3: CASSSTGTGGSWLFF. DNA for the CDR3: TGTGCCAGCAGCTCGACCGGGACAGGGGGCTCTTGGCTGTTTTTT.

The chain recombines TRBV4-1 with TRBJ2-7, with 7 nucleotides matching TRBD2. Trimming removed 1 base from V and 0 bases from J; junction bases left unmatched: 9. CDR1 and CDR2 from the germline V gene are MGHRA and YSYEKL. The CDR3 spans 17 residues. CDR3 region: CASSQGPTGGTSYEQYF. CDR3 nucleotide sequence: TGCGCCAGCAGCCAAGGACCCACCGGGGGGACCTCCTACGAGCAGTACTTC.

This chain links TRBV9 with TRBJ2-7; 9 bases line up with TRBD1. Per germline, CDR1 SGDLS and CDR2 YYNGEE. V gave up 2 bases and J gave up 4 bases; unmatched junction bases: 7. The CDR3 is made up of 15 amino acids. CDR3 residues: CASSVSDRGRYEQYF. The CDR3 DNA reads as TGTGCCAGCAGCGTGTCCGACAGGGGGAGGTACGAGCAGTACTTC.

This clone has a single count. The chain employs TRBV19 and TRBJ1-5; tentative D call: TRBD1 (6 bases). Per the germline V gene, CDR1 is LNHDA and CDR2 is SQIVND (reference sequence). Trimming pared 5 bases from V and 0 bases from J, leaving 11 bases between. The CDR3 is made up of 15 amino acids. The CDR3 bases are TGTGCCAGTAGTCTGACAGGCTATAGCAATCAGCCCCAGCATTTT. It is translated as CASSLTGYSNQPQHF.

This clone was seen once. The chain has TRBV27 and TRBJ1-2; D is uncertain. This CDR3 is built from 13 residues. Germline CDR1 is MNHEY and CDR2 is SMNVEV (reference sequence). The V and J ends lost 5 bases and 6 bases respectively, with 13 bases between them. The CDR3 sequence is CASSPRGGHGYTF. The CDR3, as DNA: TGTGCCAGCAGTCCACGGGGAGGCCATGGCTACACCTTC.